Listed below are T cell receptor beta chains from one sample, sequenced in a study of PD-L1 blockade in urothelial cancer. The assay was immunoSEQ multiplex PCR, and TCRdb's table has in-frame clones only and misses some. This table holds around 1,800 clones, 25% to 35% found once. Sequences were derived from tumor tissue, sampled before atezolizumab (anti-PD-L1) treatment. Receptor source: a man in his sixties with urothelial cancer. Each CDR3 is given with its conserved first and last residue. D genes are given only for firm matches. A clone size is listed for some rows: how often the clone was seen (once, few, many), or a class if it is expanded.

j_call | clone_size | d_call | v_call | cdr3_aa | cdr3_nt
TRBJ1-2 | NA | NA | TRBV19 | CASTAARRHGYTF | TGTGCCAGTACCGCAGCCAGGCGACATGGCTACACCTTC
TRBJ2-1 | NA | NA | TRBV14 | CASSQDGLTNQFF | TGTGCCAGCAGCCAAGACGGCCTGACAAATCAGTTCTTC
TRBJ1-6 | NA | NA | TRBV28 | CASKRSSYNSPLHF | TGTGCCAGCAAGCGGAGCTCCTATAATTCACCCCTCCACTTT
TRBJ1-3 | NA | NA | TRBV19 | CASSTRHSSGNTIYF | TGTGCCAGTAGCACCCGACATAGCTCTGGAAACACCATATATTTT
TRBJ1-3 | NA | TRBD1 | TRBV18 | CASSPPTGRLGNTIYF | TGTGCCAGCTCACCACCGACAGGGCGATTAGGAAACACCATATATTTT
TRBJ1-1 | NA | NA | TRBV6-8 | CASSYVAGDRGGKAFF | TGTGCCAGCAGTTACGTCGCAGGGGATCGTGGTGGGAAAGCTTTCTTT
TRBJ1-3 | NA | NA | TRBV29-1 | CSVGGVSGTIYF | TGCAGCGTTGGAGGCGTTTCGGGCACCATATATTTT
TRBJ1-1 | few | NA | TRBV13 | CASSLGDRGSEAFF | TGTGCCAGCAGCTTAGGCGATCGGGGCAGTGAAGCTTTCTTT
TRBJ2-7 | medium-sized | NA | TRBV6-8 | CASTQGLNYEQYF | TGTGCCAGCACTCAGGGATTAAACTACGAGCAGTACTTC
TRBJ2-1 | NA | TRBD2 | TRBV19 | CASSISGFRTSIYNEQFF | TGTGCCAGTAGTATCTCAGGTTTCCGGACTAGCATCTACAATGAGCAGTTCTTC
TRBJ1-2 | NA | NA | TRBV12-5 | CASGGQSHYGYTF | TGTGCTAGCGGTGGACAGAGTCACTATGGCTACACCTTC
TRBJ1-6 | medium-sized | NA | TRBV19 | CASSTLRQKSPLHF | TGTGCCAGTAGTACTCTCCGACAGAAATCACCCCTCCACTTT
TRBJ2-7 | NA | TRBD1 | TRBV25-1 | CASSKRTGGNEQYF | TGTGCCAGCAGTAAAAGGACAGGGGGCAACGAGCAGTACTTC
TRBJ1-1 | few | NA | TRBV9 | CASSVANQNRVTEAFF | TGTGCCAGCAGCGTAGCCAACCAAAACAGGGTCACTGAAGCTTTCTTT
TRBJ1-6 | few | NA | TRBV19 | CASGLGESPLHF | TGTGCCAGTGGACTGGGGGAATCACCCCTCCACTTT